Listed below are T cell receptor beta chains from one sample, sequenced in a study of vaccination and CD4 T cells after COVID-19. One entry per CDR3 protein results from TCRdb running MiXCR on the PCR reads. In the table there are over 15,000 distinct CDR3 sequences, around 40% of which are singletons. Antigen specificity for these receptors is unknown. Sequences were derived from CD4+ T cells from blood, cultured in vitro, sampled before SARS-CoV-2 vaccination. These receptors came from a human donor who had recovered from COVID-19. CDR3s include the opening cysteine and the closing phenylalanine or tryptophan. The D gene is left open where the match is weak. Some rows have no size entry. The others give once, few or many, or a class for an expanded clone.

V: TRBV6-2/TRBV6-3
J: TRBJ1-2
D: TRBD1
size: .
CDR3: CASSYSTGWDGYTF

V: TRBV19
J: TRBJ2-3
D: TRBD1
size: .
CDR3: CASSIIGDRGTDTQYF

V: TRBV11-3
J: TRBJ2-1
D: .
size: .
CDR3: CASSLEGGTTGEQFF

V: TRBV7-7
J: TRBJ1-1
D: .
size: few
CDR3: CASSSKMNTEAFF

V: TRBV27
J: TRBJ1-5
D: .
size: .
CDR3: CASSFRRDQPQHF

V: TRBV5-1
J: TRBJ1-2
D: TRBD1
size: .
CDR3: CASSLDRGAPNYGYTF

V: TRBV6-5
J: TRBJ2-1
D: TRBD1
size: few
CDR3: CASSFSGTGRVDEQFF

V: TRBV6-2/TRBV6-3
J: TRBJ1-2
D: TRBD1
size: .
CDR3: CASRFLPRTGGDYGYTF

V: TRBV30
J: TRBJ2-7
D: .
size: .
CDR3: CAWKRNGGPRESYEQYF

V: TRBV15
J: TRBJ1-1
D: .
size: .
CDR3: CATSRDGLEAFF

V: TRBV7-2
J: TRBJ2-1
D: .
size: .
CDR3: CASSSVTRIHEQFF

V: TRBV20-1
J: TRBJ1-1
D: .
size: few
CDR3: CSARRTGRWNTEAFF

V: TRBV10-3
J: TRBJ2-1
D: .
size: once
CDR3: CAISAYSTPGEQFF